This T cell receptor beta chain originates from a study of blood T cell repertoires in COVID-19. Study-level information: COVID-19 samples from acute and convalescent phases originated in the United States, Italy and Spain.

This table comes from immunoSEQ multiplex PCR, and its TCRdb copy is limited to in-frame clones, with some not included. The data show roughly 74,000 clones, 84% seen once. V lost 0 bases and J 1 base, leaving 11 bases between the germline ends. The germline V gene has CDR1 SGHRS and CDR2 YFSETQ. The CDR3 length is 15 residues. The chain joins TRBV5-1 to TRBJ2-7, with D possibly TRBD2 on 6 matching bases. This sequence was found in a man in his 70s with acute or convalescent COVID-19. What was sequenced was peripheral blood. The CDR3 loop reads CASSLVSEGSYEQYF. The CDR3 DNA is TGCGCCAGCAGCTTGGTATCGGAGGGTTCCTACGAGCAGTACTTC. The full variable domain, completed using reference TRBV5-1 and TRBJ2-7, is KAGVTQTPRYLIKTRGQQVTLSCSPISGHRSVSWYQQTPGQGLQFLFEYFSETQRNKGNFPGRFSGRQFSNSRSEMNVSTLELGDSALYLCASSLVSEGSYEQYFGPGTRLTVT.